This T cell receptor beta chain was found in a study of human T cells and chemical hapten exposure. Across the study: Patches that contained 0.01% DPC were applied to the upper back and read at 6 days. Study-level points and caveats: In the PT1 data, expanded TCR counts showed a positive correlation with patch test score. While controls formed fewer of them, expanded TCRs formed significantly more large CDR3 similarity clusters.

TCRdb processed the RACE reads anew with MiXCR; each CDR3 protein has one entry. Of around 100,000 distinct CDR3 sequences listed, approximately 10% are singletons. V lost 5 bases to trimming and J lost 3 bases; unmatched junction nucleotides: 4. The germline gives CDR1 DFQATT, CDR2 SNEGSKA (reference sequence). The CDR3 runs to 13 residues. Note on this clonotype: The antigen is not known.

The time point was: patch test 2, 6 weeks after DPC sensitization. Indicated treatment: therapeutic diphenylcyclopropenone sensitization with weekly scalp DPC. Total RNA was isolated from unfractionated whole blood. The TCR sequence derives from a woman aged 35 to 49 with alopecia areata. Some clones in this sample may be carry-over from other donors' samples. The chain couples TRBV20-1 to TRBJ1-5; 7 bases fit TRBD1. This material consisted of whole blood, taken in connection with sensitization to the hapten diphenylcyclopropenone (DPC). The CDR3 is CSAVDRVNQPQHF. The CDR3, as DNA: TGCAGTGCTGTTGACAGGGTCAATCAGCCCCAGCATTTT.